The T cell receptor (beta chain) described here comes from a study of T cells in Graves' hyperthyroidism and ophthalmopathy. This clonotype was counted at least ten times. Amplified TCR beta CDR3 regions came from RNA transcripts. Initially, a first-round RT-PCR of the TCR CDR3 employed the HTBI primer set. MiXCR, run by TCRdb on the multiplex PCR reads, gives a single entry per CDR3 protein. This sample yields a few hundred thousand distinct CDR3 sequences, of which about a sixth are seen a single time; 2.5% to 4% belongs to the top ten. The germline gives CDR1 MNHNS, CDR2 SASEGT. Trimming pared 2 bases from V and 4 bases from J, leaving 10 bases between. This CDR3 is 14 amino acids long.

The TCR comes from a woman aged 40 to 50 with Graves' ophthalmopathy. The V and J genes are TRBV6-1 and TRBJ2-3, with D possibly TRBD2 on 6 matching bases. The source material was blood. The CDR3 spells CASSETSLADTQYF. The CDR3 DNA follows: TGTGCCAGCAGTGAAACTAGCCTCGCAGATACGCAGTATTTT.